The 3 T cell receptor beta chains listed next were all sequenced from one sample in a study of OX40 agonist ivuxolimab in advanced cancers. The assay was immunoSEQ multiplex PCR, and TCRdb's table has in-frame clones only and misses some. The data hold approximately 68,000 clones, with around 90% observed a single time. The sequencing here drew on CD4+ or CD8+ T cells sorted from blood, taken in a trial of the OX40 agonist ivuxolimab. Receptor source: an adult with an advanced solid tumor such as melanoma, head and neck, liver or kidney cancer.

The rearrangement joins TRBV18 to TRBJ2-7; D is ambiguous. V was clipped by 3 bases and J by 4 bases, with 10 bases between them. The germline V gene encodes CDR1 KGHSH and CDR2 LQKENI. The CDR3 extends over 13 amino acids. The CDR3 bases are TGTGCCAGCTCACCGATCGCGAGATACGAGCAGTACTTC. Its translation: CASSPIARYEQYF.

This chain uses TRBV9 with TRBJ1-4; maybe TRBD1 (5 bases). This CDR3 spans 12 amino acids. Germline-derived CDR1 and CDR2 are SGDLS and YYNGEE. The germline V and J ends were trimmed by 3 bases and 6 bases, with 6 bases remaining between them. CDR3 nucleotides: TGTGCCAGCAGCGCCAGGGATGAAAAACTGTTTTTT. It is translated as CASSARDEKLFF.

The rearrangement uses TRBV28 and TRBJ1-2, with 10 bases fitting TRBD1. J was trimmed by 4 bases and V by 4 bases; bases with no gene match: 3. Germline V gives CDR1 MDHEN, CDR2 SYDVKM. The CDR3 has 14 residues. CDR3 bases: TGTGCCAGCAGTTCCGGGACAGGGGTCTATGGCTACACCTTC. Translating gives CASSSGTGVYGYTF.